This T cell receptor beta chain was sequenced for a study of early T cells in non-severe SARS-CoV-2 infection. Overall study context: Sequenced material consisted of bulk RNA (from unsorted whole blood), and chains were unpaired.

The CDR3 has 14 residues. Germline V gives CDR1 MNHNS, CDR2 SASEGT. V gave up 8 bases and J gave up 1 base, with 15 bases separating them. Individually, cDNA molecules had unique molecular identifiers attached to them. Via MiXCR, TCRdb re-called the 5' RACE reads, giving one row per CDR3 protein. The repertoire consists of tens of thousands of distinct CDR3 sequences, with around 10% occurring once and the leading ten covering 7.6%. This clonotype has ten or more counts. Sequenced here: whole blood, sampled at baseline. The chain recombines TRBV6-1 with TRBJ2-7; possibly TRBD1 for D (5 bases). The source of this sequence is an adult who was a healthcare worker with PCR-confirmed SARS-CoV-2 infection or an uninfected control (not recorded which). The CDR3 nucleotides are TGTGCCAGCGAGCTCGAGACAGTATCCTACGAGCAGTACTTC. Its translation is CASELETVSYEQYF.